Below, one TCR beta chain is given with its context. TCRdb's copy holds only in-frame clones and misses some; the assay was immunoSEQ multiplex PCR. The repertoire holds tens of thousands of clones, with 65% to 75% as singletons. The data stem from a study of T cell clones after liver transplantation. About the study: Patients counted as tolerant after at least one year off all immunosuppression, enzymes not exceeding twice normal.

The CDR3 is 15 residues long. V lost 1 base and J lost 2, with 11 bases in between. Germline V gene data show CDR1 as MGHRA and CDR2 as YSYEKL. The V call is TRBV4-1, the J call TRBJ2-5; D may be TRBD1 (7 bases). Source: CD4+ T cells from blood, taken before liver transplant. This TCR was recovered from a human donor who received a liver transplant. The CDR3 protein is CASSQGRDRQETQYF. CDR3 nucleotide sequence: TGCGCCAGCAGCCAAGGGAGGGACAGACAAGAGACCCAGTACTTC.